The 32 T cell receptor beta chains listed next were all sequenced from one sample in a study of blood T cells in healthy people across ages. Sample-barcoded 5' priming and a J-beta primer mix drove a second PCR of roughly 6 to 12 cycles. A single record per CDR3 protein comes from TCRdb applying MiXCR to the 5' RACE reads. The table includes fewer than 900,000 distinct CDR3 sequences, roughly 34% detected once. Sequencing was carried out using blood. Receptors originate from a man between 18 and 29 years old in good health.

This clonotype was seen repeatedly, ten times or more. The chain combines TRBV5-6 with TRBJ2-3, with 8 bases identical to TRBD2. Germline CDR1 and CDR2: SGHDT and YYEEEE. V gave up 3 bases and J gave up 3 bases; unmatched junction bases: 6. CDR3 length: 15 residues. The chain's CDR3 is CASSSAGGRTDTQYF. DNA of the CDR3: TGTGCCAGCAGCTCCGCGGGGGGCAGGACAGATACGCAGTATTTT.

The chain combines TRBV7-9 with TRBJ1-3, with a tentative D call TRBD1 (6 bases). V lost 5 bases, J lost 2 bases, and 10 bases lay in between. The CDR3 totals 14 residues. Per germline, CDR1 SEHNR and CDR2 FQNEAQ (reference sequence). The CDR3 region is CASSPGHPGNTIYF. The DNA of the CDR3 is TGTGCCAGCAGCCCGGGACATCCTGGAAACACCATATATTTT.

The gene calls are TRBV5-1 and TRBJ1-1; D ambiguous. From germline, CDR1 is SGHRS and CDR2 YFSETQ. This CDR3 has 13 residues. Trimming pared 5 bases from V and 4 bases from J, leaving 12 bases between. This CDR3 reads CASRARMATEAFF. The CDR3, as DNA: TGCGCCAGCAGGGCCAGGATGGCCACTGAAGCTTTCTTT.

In its sample, this clonotype was seen a few times. V and J are TRBV6-2 or TRBV6-3 and TRBJ2-7; D uncertain. The V end lost 6 bases, the J end lost 6 bases, and 12 bases lay between the germline ends. Germline V gene sequence: CDR1 MNHEY, CDR2 SVGEGT. This CDR3 spans 12 amino acids. The CDR3 loop is CASRSGVGEQYF. CDR3 nucleotide sequence: TGTGCCAGCAGGTCGGGTGTGGGCGAGCAGTACTTC.

Of note for this clonotype: It differs at one base from a far larger clone, so likely a read error. The chain couples TRBV12-3 or TRBV12-4 to TRBJ2-7, with D uncertain. The CDR3 extends over 11 amino acids. CDR3 in DNA: TGTGCCGGCAGTTCGACCTACGAGCAGTACTTC. Translating gives CAGSSTYEQYF.

Remarks on this clonotype: The junction departs from the called germline gene at one end, perhaps through a read error. The chain links TRBV6-6 to TRBJ2-1, with 7 bases fitting TRBD2. Germline V CDR1 and CDR2: MNHNY, SVGAGI (reference sequence). The length of the CDR3 is 16 residues. This CDR3 reads CANSGSGGGSGNEQFF. CDR3 DNA sequence: TGTGCCAACAGTGGCTCGGGGGGAGGCTCGGGCAATGAGCAGTTCTTC.

This clonotype was counted between two and nine times. The V gene is TRBV20-1, the J gene TRBJ1-1; D gene ambiguous. Trimming removed 1 base from V and 0 bases from J, with 9 bases in between. The CDR3 is made up of 14 amino acids. The germline V gene encodes CDR1 DFQATT and CDR2 SNEGSKA (reference sequence). In DNA, the CDR3 is TGCAGTGCTAGAGTTGGCAGGTTGAACACTGAAGCTTTCTTT. Translated, it gives CSARVGRLNTEAFF.

V is TRBV7-3 and J is TRBJ2-1, with unresolved D. The germline gives CDR1 SGHTA, CDR2 FQGTGA. Trimming stripped 1 base from V and 7 bases from J, with 14 bases between. This CDR3 has 15 residues. The CDR3 here is CASSLSGSVGNEQFF. CDR3 nucleotide sequence: TGTGCCAGCAGCTTAAGTGGATCCGTGGGAAATGAGCAGTTCTTC. Filled out from reference TRBV7-3 and TRBJ2-1, the complete variable domain reads GAGVSQTPSNKVTEKGKYVELRCDPISGHTALYWYRQSLGQGPEFLIYFQGTGAADDSGLPNDRFFAVRPEGSVSTLKIQRTERGDSAVYLCASSLSGSVGNEQFFGPGTRLTVL.

This clonotype has only a few counts. The rearrangement uses TRBV9 and TRBJ1-6; D gene unclear. Per germline, CDR1 SGDLS and CDR2 YYNGEE. Trimming pared 2 bases from V and 10 bases from J, leaving 10 bases between. There are 13 residues in the CDR3. In DNA form, the CDR3 reads TGTGCCAGCAGCGTGACACTTGGCTCACCCCTCCACTTT. It encodes CASSVTLGSPLHF. Full variable domain (missing parts from reference TRBV9 and TRBJ1-6): DSGVTQTPKHLITATGQRVTLRCSPRSGDLSVYWYQQSLDQGLQFLIQYYNGEERAKGNILERFSAQQFPDLHSELNLSSLELGDSALYFCASSVTLGSPLHFGNGTRLTVT.

The rearrangement links TRBV11-2 to TRBJ2-7; D is undetermined. CDR1 is SGHAT, CDR2 FQNNGV, per germline. This CDR3 is built from 14 residues. Trimming left V 7 bases short and J 4 bases short, with 17 bases between. Written as DNA, the CDR3 is TGTGCCAGCACCTTGAACCGGGTACAATACGAGCAGTACTTC. Amino acid sequence: CASTLNRVQYEQYF.

This chain joins TRBV5-1 and TRBJ2-3, with 8 nucleotides matching TRBD1. The CDR3 has 15 residues. The V gene's germline CDR1 is SGHRS and CDR2 YFSETQ. V shed 4 bases, J shed 4 bases, and the junction held 8 bases outside the gene matches. This CDR3 is CASSHYRGDADTQYF. The CDR3 DNA follows: TGCGCCAGCAGCCATTACAGGGGGGACGCAGATACGCAGTATTTT.

The CDR3 DNA is TGTGCCAGCAGCGGGGGACAGATGAACACTGAAGCTTTCTTT. Translating gives CASSGGQMNTEAFF. The genes are TRBV9 and TRBJ1-1; 7 bases align to TRBD1. V dropped 3 bases and J dropped 0; count of bases not matched to a gene: 2. The CDR3 extends over 14 amino acids. CDR1 and CDR2 from the germline V gene are SGDLS and YYNGEE.

CDR3 bases: TGTGCCAGCAGCCAAGATCCGGCGGGATTAAGCGAGCAGTACTTC. Encoded protein: CASSQDPAGLSEQYF. The gene calls are TRBV3-1 and TRBJ2-7; D may be TRBD2 (6 bases). The CDR3 runs 15 residues. Germline V gene data show CDR1 as LGHDT and CDR2 as YNNKEL (reference sequence). V was trimmed by 0 bases and J by 6 bases, leaving 15 bases between them.

V and J are TRBV20-1 and TRBJ1-4, with TRBD1 matching over 9 bases. Germline lookup yields CDR1 DFQATT and CDR2 SNEGSKA (reference sequence). V trimming: 5 bases; J trimming: 5 bases; junction bases outside the gene matches: 3. The CDR3 length is 13 residues. The CDR3 loop is CSAPQGANEKLFF. The CDR3 DNA follows: TGCAGTGCTCCACAGGGGGCAAATGAAAAACTGTTTTTT.

This clonotype was picked up many times. The V call is TRBV30, the J call TRBJ2-1; D unresolved. V was pared by 2 bases and J by 7 bases, with 15 bases between. The CDR3 loop spans 14 amino acids. Germline CDR1 reads GTSNPN; CDR2 reads SVGIG (reference sequence). The CDR3 coding sequence is TGTGCCTGGAGTTTATCCCCGTCCGGGAATGAGCAGTTCTTC. This gives the protein CAWSLSPSGNEQFF.

Of note for this clonotype: A read error is possible here, since a much larger clone lies one base away. The chain employs TRBV12-3 or TRBV12-4 and TRBJ2-7; 8 nucleotides line up with TRBD2. This CDR3 is 13 amino acids long. The CDR3 here is CVSSLAGQLEQYF. The CDR3 DNA reads TGTGTCAGCAGTTTAGCGGGACAACTCGAGCAGTACTTC.

This clonotype showed up many times. The chain has TRBV29-1 and TRBJ2-1, with TRBD2 as a possible D gene (7 bases). Germline V CDR1 and CDR2: SQVTM, ANQGSEA. CDR3 length: 16 residues. The ends were cut back, 4 bases at V and 0 bases at J, with 16 bases in the middle. The CDR3 protein is CSVVGLADSSYNEQFF. CDR3 DNA sequence: TGCAGCGTTGTGGGCCTAGCGGACAGCTCCTACAATGAGCAGTTCTTC.

The J gene is TRBJ1-2, the V gene TRBV12-3 or TRBV12-4; D might be TRBD1 (5 bases). V lost 6 bases, J lost 4 bases, and 15 bases lay in between. This CDR3 region has 14 residues. The CDR3 DNA is TGTGCCAGCAGAACCGAGACAGAGGCCTATGGCTACACCTTC. This codes for CASRTETEAYGYTF.

This clonotype showed up just a few times. This sequence joins TRBV20-1 and TRBJ2-3; 8 bases line up with TRBD1. The CDR3 sequence is 15 residues long. Trimming took 4 bases from V and 0 from J; bases not matched to a gene: 6. From germline, CDR1 is DFQATT and CDR2 SNEGSKA (reference sequence). CDR3 region: CSATAYRGSTDTQYF. The CDR3 DNA follows: TGCAGTGCTACCGCTTACAGGGGGAGCACAGATACGCAGTATTTT.

The gene calls are TRBV20-1 and TRBJ1-4, with D uncertain. Per germline, CDR1 DFQATT and CDR2 SNEGSKA (reference sequence). The CDR3 has 15 amino acids. The V end was cut by 6 bases, the J end by 0 bases, with 14 bases between. CDR3 loop: CSAHLEKTTNEKLFF. In DNA form, the CDR3 reads TGCAGTGCCCACCTGGAAAAAACAACTAATGAAAAACTGTTTTTT.

CDR3 in amino acids: CATKTSGSPLQYF. The CDR3 DNA sequence: TGTGCCACCAAGACTAGCGGGAGCCCCTTGCAGTATTTT. The chain is built from TRBV25-1 and TRBJ2-3; TRBD2 matches at 12 bases. Germline loops: CDR1 MGHDK, CDR2 SYGVNS. The CDR3 runs to 13 residues. V was pared by 10 bases and J by 11 bases, with 10 bases of the junction left unmatched.

This clonotype turned up a few times. The V and J genes are TRBV28 and TRBJ1-5; 8 bases map to TRBD1. J lost 10 bases, V lost 6 bases, and 11 bases had no gene match. The CDR3 is 14 amino acids. Germline lookup yields CDR1 MDHEN and CDR2 SYDVKM. The CDR3 is CASSDDRGVRPQHF. The CDR3, as DNA: TGTGCCAGCAGCGACGACAGGGGAGTTCGACCCCAGCATTTT.

The rearrangement uses TRBV7-2 and TRBJ2-3, with D perhaps TRBD1 (6 bases). The CDR3 sequence is 16 residues long. Germline CDR1 reads SGHTA; CDR2 reads FQGNSA. Deletions cut 1 base from V and 3 bases from J, with 14 bases between. Here the CDR3 DNA reads TGTGCCAGCAGCTTAGTTCCAGGGGTACAAACAGATACGCAGTATTTT. Encoded protein: CASSLVPGVQTDTQYF.

The chain joins TRBV6-2 or TRBV6-3 to TRBJ2-1; unclear D gene. CDR1 MNHEY and CDR2 SVGEGT come from the germline V gene. The V and J ends lost 6 bases and 8 bases respectively, with 11 bases between them. The CDR3 has 12 residues. The CDR3 spells CASRPESDEQFF. The DNA for the CDR3 is TGTGCCAGCAGGCCAGAATCGGATGAGCAGTTCTTC.

This clonotype was seen only a few times. Its ends do not fully match the called genes, so a read error is possible. The CDR3, as DNA: TGTGCCAGTAACCGGGACCACGAGACCCAGTACTTC. Translation: CASNRDHETQYF. This rearrangement joins TRBV6-2 or TRBV6-3 to TRBJ2-4, with D tentatively TRBD1 or TRBD2 (5 bases each). The end of the DNA fits TRBJ2-5 better, so the J call may be wrong. The CDR3 covers 12 residues. Germline CDR1 reads MNHEY; CDR2 reads SVGEGT.

This clonotype was observed a single time. V usage is TRBV5-1 and J usage is TRBJ2-7; D is possibly TRBD1 (6 bases). The V end was cut by 0 bases, the J end by 0 bases, with 10 bases between. The CDR3 sequence is 15 residues long. Germline values: CDR1 SGHRS, CDR2 YFSETQ. The DNA for the CDR3 is TGCGCCAGCAGCTTGGAGGTAGGGGGCTCCTACGAGCAGTACTTC. Translation gives CASSLEVGGSYEQYF.

This clonotype came up a few times. The gene calls are TRBV29-1 and TRBJ2-5; the match to TRBD1 covers 8 bases. Trimming took 3 bases from V and 1 from J; bases not matched to a gene: 4. Germline CDR1 reads SQVTM; CDR2 reads ANQGSEA. The CDR3 covers 14 residues. The CDR3 is CSVDWTGIQETQYF. In nucleotides, the CDR3 is TGCAGCGTTGATTGGACAGGGATCCAAGAGACCCAGTACTTC.

As regards this clonotype: One junction end does not reproduce the germline sequence, and a read error may be involved. The chain is built from TRBV7-2 and TRBJ1-4; D not resolved. The CDR3 spans 13 residues. Germline CDR1 and CDR2: SGHTA and FQGNSA. This CDR3 is CAGSAGFNEKLFF. CDR3 nucleotides: TGTGCCGGCAGCGCGGGGTTCAATGAAAAACTGTTTTTT.

For this clonotype: A much larger clone differs from this one at a single base, so this may be a read error. The chain links TRBV20-1 to TRBJ2-5, with D perhaps matching TRBD2 (6 bases). Per germline, CDR1 DFQATT and CDR2 SNEGSKA (reference sequence). V was cut by 3 bases and J by 11 bases, with 19 bases left in between. The CDR3 covers 13 residues. CDR3 amino acids: CSASGGARNEQYF. DNA for the CDR3: TGCAGTGCTAGTGGCGGGGCCCGTAATGAGCAGTACTTC.

The table lists this clonotype with a few counts. The chain is built from TRBV28 and TRBJ2-7, with a possible D match to TRBD2 (5 bases). The CDR3 contains 14 residues. Trimming removed 5 bases from V and 4 bases from J, with 15 bases in between. The germline V gene has CDR1 MDHEN and CDR2 SYDVKM. DNA for the CDR3: TGTGCCAGCAGTCACGCTGAGGGATCGTACGAGCAGTACTTC. Translating gives CASSHAEGSYEQYF.

This clonotype was counted only a few times. The CDR3 loop is CASSRKGSSLYGYTF. The CDR3 DNA sequence: TGTGCCAGCAGCCGGAAAGGGTCCTCCCTCTATGGCTACACCTTC. The chain links TRBV3-1 to TRBJ1-2; no definite D call. With 4 bases removed from V and 4 bases from J, the gap between germline ends came to 16 bases. Germline CDR1 reads LGHDT; CDR2 reads YNNKEL (reference sequence). The length of the CDR3 is 15 residues. The full variable domain, completed using reference TRBV3-1 and TRBJ1-2, is DTAVSQTPKYLVTQMGNDKSIKCEQNLGHDTMYWYKQDSKKFLKIMFSYNNKELIINETVPNRFSPKSPDKAHLNLHINSLELGDSAVYFCASSRKGSSLYGYTFGSGTRLTVV.

This clonotype was seen many times. This rearrangement joins TRBV6-5 to TRBJ1-2; the match to TRBD1 covers 7 bases. The germline V gene encodes CDR1 MNHEY and CDR2 SVGAGI. V lost 9 bases, J lost 3 bases, and 10 bases stayed unmatched. The CDR3 runs to 14 residues. This chain's CDR3 is CASCRPGGDYGYTF. DNA of the CDR3: TGTGCCAGTTGTCGACCAGGGGGAGACTATGGCTACACCTTC.